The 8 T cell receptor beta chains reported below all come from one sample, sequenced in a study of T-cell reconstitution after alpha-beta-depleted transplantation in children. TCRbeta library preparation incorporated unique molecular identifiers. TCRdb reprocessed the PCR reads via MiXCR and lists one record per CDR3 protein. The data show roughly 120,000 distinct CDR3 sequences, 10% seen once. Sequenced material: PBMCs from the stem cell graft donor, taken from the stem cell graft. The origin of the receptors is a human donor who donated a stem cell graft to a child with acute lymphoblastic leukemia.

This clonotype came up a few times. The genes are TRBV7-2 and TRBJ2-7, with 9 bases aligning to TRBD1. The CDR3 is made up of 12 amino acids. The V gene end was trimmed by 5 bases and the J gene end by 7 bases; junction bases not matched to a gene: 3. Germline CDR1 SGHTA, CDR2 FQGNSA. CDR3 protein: CASSRTGVEQYF. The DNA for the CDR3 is TGTGCCAGCAGCCGGACAGGGGTGGAGCAGTACTTC. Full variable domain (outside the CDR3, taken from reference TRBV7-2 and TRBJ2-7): GAGVSQSPSNKVTEKGKDVELRCDPISGHTALYWYRQSLGQGLEFLIYFQGNSAPDKSGLPSDRFSAERTGGSVSTLTIQRTQQEDSAVYLCASSRTGVEQYFGPGTRLTVT.

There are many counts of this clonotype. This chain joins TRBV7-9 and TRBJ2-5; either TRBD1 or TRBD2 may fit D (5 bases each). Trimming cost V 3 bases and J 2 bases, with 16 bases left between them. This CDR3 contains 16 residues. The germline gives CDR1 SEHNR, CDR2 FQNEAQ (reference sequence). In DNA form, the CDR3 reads TGTGCCAGCAGCTTCCGGGACCCTCAGTCTCAAGAGACCCAGTACTTC. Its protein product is CASSFRDPQSQETQYF.

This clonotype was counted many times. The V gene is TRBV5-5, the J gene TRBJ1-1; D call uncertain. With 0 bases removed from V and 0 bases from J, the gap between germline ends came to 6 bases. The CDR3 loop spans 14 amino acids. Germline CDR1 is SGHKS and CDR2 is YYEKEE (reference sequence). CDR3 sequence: CASSLVHLNTEAFF. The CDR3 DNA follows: TGTGCCAGCAGCTTGGTACACCTGAACACTGAAGCTTTCTTT. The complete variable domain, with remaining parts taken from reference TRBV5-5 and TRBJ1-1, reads DAGVTQSPTHLIKTRGQQVTLRCSPISGHKSVSWYQQVLGQGPQFIFQYYEKEERGRGNFPDRFSARQFPNYSSELNVNALLLGDSALYLCASSLVHLNTEAFFGQGTRLTVV.

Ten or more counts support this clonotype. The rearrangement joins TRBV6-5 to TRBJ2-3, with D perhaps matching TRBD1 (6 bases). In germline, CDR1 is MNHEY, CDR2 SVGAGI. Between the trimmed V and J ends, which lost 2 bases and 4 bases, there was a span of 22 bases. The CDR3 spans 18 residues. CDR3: CASSYTPAGGRGSDTQYF. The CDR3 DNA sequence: TGTGCCAGCAGTTACACACCCGCGGGCGGCAGGGGCTCAGATACGCAGTATTTT.

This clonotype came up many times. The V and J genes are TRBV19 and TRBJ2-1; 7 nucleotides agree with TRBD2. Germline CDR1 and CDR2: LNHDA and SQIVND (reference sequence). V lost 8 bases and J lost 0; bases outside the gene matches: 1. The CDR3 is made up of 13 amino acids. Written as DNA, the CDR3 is TGTGCCAGTTGGGAGGGCTCCTACAATGAGCAGTTCTTC. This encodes CASWEGSYNEQFF.

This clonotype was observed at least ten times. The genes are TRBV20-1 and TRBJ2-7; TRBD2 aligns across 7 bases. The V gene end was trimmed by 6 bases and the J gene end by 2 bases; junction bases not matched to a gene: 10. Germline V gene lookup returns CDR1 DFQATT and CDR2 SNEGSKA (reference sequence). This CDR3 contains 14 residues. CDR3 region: CSATDPGLAYEQYF. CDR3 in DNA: TGCAGTGCCACCGACCCCGGACTAGCCTACGAGCAGTACTTC.

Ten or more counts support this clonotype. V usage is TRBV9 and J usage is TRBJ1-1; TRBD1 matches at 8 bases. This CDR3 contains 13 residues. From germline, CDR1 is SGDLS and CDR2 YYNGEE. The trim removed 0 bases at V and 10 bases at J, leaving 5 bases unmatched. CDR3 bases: TGTGCCAGCAGCGTAGGCCAGGGGGCCACAGCTTTCTTT. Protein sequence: CASSVGQGATAFF.

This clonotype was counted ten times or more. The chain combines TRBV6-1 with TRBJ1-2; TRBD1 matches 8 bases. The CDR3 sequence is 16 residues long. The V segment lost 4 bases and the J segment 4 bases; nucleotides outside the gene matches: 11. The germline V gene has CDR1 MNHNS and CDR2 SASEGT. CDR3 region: CASSAASRGQVYGYTF. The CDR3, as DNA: TGTGCCAGCAGTGCTGCCTCCAGGGGGCAGGTCTATGGCTACACCTTC.